Below are 25 T cell receptor beta chains sequenced from a single sample in a study of regulatory T cells in long-lasting Graves disease. Time point specified: newly diagnosed GD, antithyroid drugs for less than 3 months. Generation of the TCR library employed RNA extracted from PBMCs. Both iRepertoire HTBI primers and Arm-PCR of CDR3 regions were used to build the TCR beta libraries. Via MiXCR, TCRdb re-called the multiplex PCR reads, giving one row per CDR3 protein. Of 350,000 to 400,000 distinct CDR3 sequences in the sample, 15% to 17% were seen once. Here the sequenced sample was peripheral blood mononuclear cells (PBMCs), taken at new diagnosis, from a patient treated with antithyroid drugs. Receptors were obtained from a female donor with Graves disease.

CDR3 residues: CASSQLAGGLEQFF. CDR3 bases: TGCGCCAGCAGCCAACTAGCGGGAGGCCTTGAGCAGTTCTTC. This sequence joins TRBV4-3 and TRBJ2-1, with 11 nucleotides matching TRBD2. The CDR3 runs 14 residues. The germline V gene encodes CDR1 LGHNA and CDR2 YSLEER. Trimming cost V 2 bases and J 9 bases; bases outside gene matches: 3.

This clonotype was seen repeatedly, ten times or more. The V gene is TRBV12-5, the J gene TRBJ2-1; D gene unclear. V gave up 1 base and J gave up 4 bases, with 5 bases separating them. Germline loops: CDR1 LGHNT, CDR2 FRNRAP. The CDR3 is 13 amino acids. CDR3 DNA: TGTGCTAGTGGTTTGGCTTCTTACAATGAGCAGTTCTTC. Protein: CASGLASYNEQFF.

This clonotype was recorded at least ten times. The chain couples TRBV30 to TRBJ2-1; D possibly corresponds to TRBD1 (6 bases). The V gene's germline CDR1 is GTSNPN and CDR2 SVGIG (reference sequence). There are 13 residues in the CDR3. V shed 5 bases and J shed 3 bases, with 11 bases lying between them. The CDR3 sequence is CAWAQDSYNEQFF. The CDR3 coding sequence is TGTGCCTGGGCGCAGGACAGCTACAATGAGCAGTTCTTC.

V and J are TRBV9 and TRBJ2-2; weak D call: TRBD2 (6 bases). CDR1 SGDLS and CDR2 YYNGEE come from the germline V gene. Trimming pared 10 bases from V and 1 base from J, leaving 14 bases between. This CDR3 is built from 14 residues. The CDR3 nucleotides read TGTGCCTCCGGGGGAGTTTTGAACACCGGGGAGCTGTTTTTT. Translation gives CASGGVLNTGELFF.

This clonotype was recorded many times. The chain couples TRBV20-1 to TRBJ2-7; 14 nucleotides align to TRBD2. The CDR3 is 15 residues long. The germline V gene has CDR1 DFQATT and CDR2 SNEGSKA (reference sequence). Trimming at V came to 3 bases and at J to 1 base, leaving 2 bases not matched to a gene. CDR3 loop: CSARGTSGGSYEQYF. CDR3 DNA: TGCAGTGCTAGGGGGACTAGCGGGGGATCCTACGAGCAGTACTTC.

The chain combines TRBV20-1 with TRBJ2-2; 8 bases fit TRBD1. Germline V gene sequence: CDR1 DFQATT, CDR2 SNEGSKA (reference sequence). The CDR3 has 15 amino acids. J lost 7 bases, V lost 0 bases, and 7 bases had no gene match. The CDR3 reads CSARDGQGAIGELFF. In nucleotides, the CDR3 is TGCAGTGCTAGAGATGGCCAGGGGGCAATCGGGGAGCTGTTTTTT.

This chain connects TRBV19 to TRBJ1-4, with a tentative D call TRBD1 (6 bases). Per the germline V gene, CDR1 is LNHDA and CDR2 is SQIVND (reference sequence). Between the trimmed V and J ends, which lost 6 bases and 6 bases, there was a span of 17 bases. This CDR3 contains 15 residues. The CDR3 protein is CASRQQGNGDEKLFF. For the CDR3, the DNA is TGTGCCAGTAGGCAACAGGGAAATGGCGATGAAAAACTGTTTTTT.

This clonotype was counted ten times or more. The chain couples TRBV24-1 to TRBJ2-3, with a possible D match to TRBD1 (6 bases). The germline V gene encodes CDR1 KGHDR and CDR2 SFDVKD. The CDR3 has 15 amino acids. Trimming stripped 5 bases from V and 0 bases from J, with 11 bases between. The CDR3 region has the DNA TGTGCCACCAGTGCAACGGGGACAAGCACAGATACGCAGTATTTT. This codes for CATSATGTSTDTQYF.

The genes are TRBV14 and TRBJ2-4; 7 bases agree with TRBD2. The V and J ends lost 3 bases and 2 bases, in that order; junction bases with no gene match: 10. This CDR3 has 17 amino acids. Germline CDR1 is SGHDN and CDR2 is FVKESK. Here the CDR3 DNA reads TGTGCCAGCAGCCAGGGCCCGGGACTACGAACCAAAAACATTCAGTACTTC. It specifies CASSQGPGLRTKNIQYF.

In its sample, this clonotype was seen many times. The genes are TRBV20-1 and TRBJ2-7; 8 positions agree with TRBD1. The germline gives CDR1 DFQATT, CDR2 SNEGSKA (reference sequence). This CDR3 has 14 amino acids. With 6 bases clipped from V and 2 bases from J, the junction kept 9 bases outside the gene matches. The CDR3 bases are TGCAGTGCAGAGCCCGGGACAGGTACCTACGAGCAGTACTTC. Translation gives CSAEPGTGTYEQYF.

Remarks on this clonotype: A read error is possible here, since a much larger clone lies one base away. The J gene is TRBJ2-1, the V gene TRBV7-6; a weak D match, TRBD2 (5 bases). The CDR3 extends over 16 amino acids. Germline-derived CDR1 and CDR2 are SGHVS and FNYEAQ. CDR3 coding DNA: TGTGCCGGCAGCCTCCGGACTCCCCCCGCGAGGGTCGAGCAGTTCTTC. Protein: CAGSLRTPPARVEQFF.

The CDR3 sequence is CASSHTPGAAQYF. The CDR3, as DNA: TGTGCCAGCAGCCACACCCCGGGGGCTGCGCAGTATTTT. This rearrangement joins TRBV5-5 to TRBJ2-3; either TRBD1 or TRBD2 may fit D (6 bases each). The CDR3 contains 13 residues. Between the trimmed V and J ends, which lost 4 bases and 10 bases, there was a span of 16 bases. Germline CDR1 is SGHKS and CDR2 is YYEKEE (reference sequence).

In this sample, this clonotype turned up many times. The genes are TRBV6-2 or TRBV6-3 and TRBJ1-5; D may be TRBD1 (6 bases). Trimming cost V 2 bases and J 0 bases, with 14 bases left between them. The CDR3 extends over 17 amino acids. Germline values: CDR1 MNHEY, CDR2 SVGEGT. The CDR3 DNA reads TGTGCCAGCAGTTACACGTTGGGGGGCTCTAGCAATCAGCCCCAGCATTTT. This encodes CASSYTLGGSSNQPQHF.

This clonotype has a count of ten or more. The V gene is TRBV29-1, the J gene TRBJ2-7; possible D gene TRBD1, 7 bases. Trimming cost V 5 bases and J 9 bases, with 14 bases left between them. This CDR3 contains 11 residues. Germline-derived CDR1 and CDR2 are SQVTM and ANQGSEA. The CDR3, as DNA: TGCAGCGTTATCTCAGGGGGGTGGCAGTACTTC. This codes for CSVISGGWQYF.

This clonotype came up many times. V and J are TRBV20-1 and TRBJ2-5; 7 bases match TRBD2. V shed 0 bases, J shed 2 bases, and the junction held 21 bases outside the gene matches. Germline V CDR1 and CDR2: DFQATT, SNEGSKA (reference sequence). CDR3 size: 20 residues. The CDR3 sequence is CSARDPLGVEGAGLQETQYF. The CDR3 DNA sequence: TGCAGTGCTAGAGATCCTTTGGGGGTTGAAGGAGCGGGACTGCAAGAGACCCAGTACTTC.

There are a few counts of this clonotype. The CDR3 loop reads CASNLIARNTGELFF. CDR3 nucleotides: TGTGCCAGCAATCTAATAGCGCGGAACACCGGGGAGCTGTTTTTT. This chain joins TRBV6-2 or TRBV6-3 and TRBJ2-2, with D possibly TRBD2 on 5 matching bases. Trimming removed 7 bases from V and 1 base from J, with 13 bases in between. The CDR3 extends over 15 amino acids. Germline CDR1 and CDR2: MNHEY and SVGEGT.

This clonotype was counted many times. This rearrangement joins TRBV11-2 to TRBJ2-2; TRBD1 matches 7 bases. The germline CDR1 and CDR2 sequences are SGHAT and FQNNGV. This CDR3 is built from 18 residues. V was pared by 5 bases and J by 1 base, with 13 bases of the junction left unmatched. CDR3 DNA sequence: TGTGCCAGCAGCCAAGATGTCGCAGACAGGGTGAACACCGGGGAGCTGTTTTTT. It translates to CASSQDVADRVNTGELFF.

This clonotype appeared many times. The chain uses TRBV12-3 or TRBV12-4 and TRBJ1-5, with D possibly matching TRBD1 (5 bases). V lost 3 bases and J lost 0, with 21 bases in between. The CDR3 runs to 19 residues. The CDR3 DNA follows: TGTGCCAGCAGTTTGCGTGCCAGGGAGGGCTCCAATAGCAATCAGCCCCAGCATTTT. Amino acids: CASSLRAREGSNSNQPQHF.

There are many counts of this clonotype. V usage is TRBV20-1 and J usage is TRBJ1-6; D not resolved. Germline CDR1 reads DFQATT; CDR2 reads SNEGSKA (reference sequence). V was trimmed by 0 bases and J by 0 bases, leaving 12 bases between them. The CDR3 loop spans 17 amino acids. This chain's CDR3 is CSARDVGRGSYNSPLHF. The CDR3 DNA is TGCAGTGCTAGAGATGTTGGGCGGGGCTCCTATAATTCACCCCTCCACTTT.

This clonotype has ten or more counts. This chain links TRBV6-2 or TRBV6-3 with TRBJ2-1; 10 bases agree with TRBD2. The CDR3 has 16 residues. Trimming removed 4 bases from V and 6 bases from J; junction bases left unmatched: 9. Germline-derived CDR1 and CDR2 are MNHEY and SVGEGT. The CDR3 DNA is TGTGCCAGCAGTTCCAGCGCTAGCGGGGGCCGCAATGAGCAGTTCTTC. Protein sequence: CASSSSASGGRNEQFF.

The rearrangement joins TRBV15 to TRBJ1-1; 8 positions agree with TRBD1. Germline CDR1 and CDR2: LNHNV and YYDKDF (reference sequence). The CDR3 extends over 15 amino acids. The V segment lost 3 bases and the J segment 0 bases; nucleotides outside the gene matches: 3. The CDR3 reads CATSSQTGVNTEAFF. In DNA form, the CDR3 reads TGTGCCACCAGCAGCCAGACAGGGGTGAACACTGAAGCTTTCTTT. The full variable domain, rest sourced from reference TRBV15 and TRBJ1-1, is DAMVIQNPRYQVTQFGKPVTLSCSQTLNHNVMYWYQQKSSQAPKLLFHYYDKDFNNEADTPDNFQSRRPNTSFCFLDIRSPGLGDTAMYLCATSSQTGVNTEAFFGQGTRLTVV.

This clonotype was counted ten times or more. V and J are TRBV5-1 and TRBJ2-7; unclear D gene. The CDR3 length is 13 residues. The V end lost 0 bases, the J end lost 3 bases, and 7 bases lay between the germline ends. The germline V gene encodes CDR1 SGHRS and CDR2 YFSETQ. CDR3: CASSLDTNYEQYF. In nucleotides, the CDR3 is TGCGCCAGCAGCTTGGATACCAACTACGAGCAGTACTTC.

In its sample, this clonotype was seen a few times. The chain links TRBV6-2 or TRBV6-3 to TRBJ1-6; 12 positions match TRBD1. Germline values: CDR1 MNHEY, CDR2 SVGEGT. This CDR3 has 15 amino acids. The V segment lost 7 bases and the J segment 8 bases; nucleotides outside the gene matches: 6. The CDR3 region has the DNA TGTGCCAGCAACATGGGACAGGGGGCGGATTCACCCCTCCACTTT. Translated, it gives CASNMGQGADSPLHF.

This clonotype appeared many times. The chain employs TRBV7-6 and TRBJ1-6; the D gene is possibly TRBD1 (5 bases). This CDR3 comprises 15 residues. V was clipped by 1 base and J by 7 bases, with 11 bases between them. Per germline, CDR1 SGHVS and CDR2 FNYEAQ. In DNA form, the CDR3 reads TGTGCCAGCAGCTTAGAGACAGAACAAAATTCACCCCTCCACTTT. As protein: CASSLETEQNSPLHF.

This clonotype has a count of ten or more. The conserved closing phenylalanine or tryptophan is absent in this CDR3, likely reflecting a read error. The gene calls are TRBV10-2 and TRBJ1-1, with 11 positions matching TRBD1. Per the germline V gene, CDR1 is WSHSY and CDR2 is SAAADI. V trimming: 10 bases; J trimming: 6 bases; junction bases outside the gene matches: 7. This CDR3 is 13 amino acids long. The CDR3 sequence is CATKDRGHAEAFL. CDR3 sequence (DNA): TGCGCCACCAAGGACAGGGGGCATGCTGAAGCTTTCCTT.